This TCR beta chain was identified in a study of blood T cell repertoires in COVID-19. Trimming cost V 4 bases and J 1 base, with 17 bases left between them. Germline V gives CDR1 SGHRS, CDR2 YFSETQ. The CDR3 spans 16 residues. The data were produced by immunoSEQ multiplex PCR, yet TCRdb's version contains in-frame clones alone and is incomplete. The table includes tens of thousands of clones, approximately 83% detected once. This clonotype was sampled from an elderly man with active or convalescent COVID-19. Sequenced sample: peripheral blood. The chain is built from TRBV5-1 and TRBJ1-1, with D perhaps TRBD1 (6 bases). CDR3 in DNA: TGCGCCAGCAGCCTAACAGGGTATGTATCGAACACTGAAGCTTTCTTT. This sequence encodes CASSLTGYVSNTEAFF.